One sample yielded the 22 T cell receptor beta chains listed below, sequenced in a study of shared clonotypes between healthy human individuals. Assay used: immunoSEQ multiplex PCR; TCRdb lists only in-frame clones, some missing. Seen here are some 2,100,000 clones, roughly 95% observed once, and the top ten hold less than 0.15%. Input material: naive CD4+ T cells sorted from blood. Subset in this sample: CD45RA+ positively selected. Receptors originate from a man younger than 35 in good health.

This chain uses TRBV19 with TRBJ2-3; TRBD2 agrees at 11 bases. Germline V gives CDR1 LNHDA, CDR2 SQIVND (reference sequence). CDR3 length: 16 amino acids. The ends lost 6 bases at V and 1 base at J; junction bases unmatched: 6. CDR3 nucleotides: TGTGCCAGTAGAAGACTAGCGGGAATCGGCACAGATACGCAGTATTTT. It specifies CASRRLAGIGTDTQYF.

The chain carries TRBV6-1 and TRBJ1-2, with D unresolved. In germline, CDR1 is MNHNS, CDR2 SASEGT. This CDR3 is 14 amino acids long. V dropped 0 bases and J dropped 3 bases, with 8 bases sitting between them. The CDR3 is CASSEAKSDYGYTF. CDR3 DNA: TGTGCCAGCAGTGAAGCGAAATCAGACTATGGCTACACCTTC.

Concerning this clone itself: Other DNA sequences in this specimen translate into the identical CDR3. J is TRBJ1-4 and V is TRBV5-6; D not resolved. The CDR3 extends over 14 amino acids. The germline gives CDR1 SGHDT, CDR2 YYEEEE. Trimming cost V 2 bases and J 4 bases, with 9 bases left between them. The CDR3 is CASSLGGLNEKLFF. The CDR3 nucleotides are TGTGCCAGCAGCTTAGGCGGGCTTAATGAAAAACTGTTTTTT. The whole variable domain, remainder taken from reference TRBV5-6 and TRBJ1-4, is DAGVTQSPTHLIKTRGQQVTLRCSPKSGHDTVSWYQQALGQGPQFIFQYYEEEERQRGNFPDRFSGHQFPNYSSELNVNALLLGDSALYLCASSLGGLNEKLFFGSGTQLSVL.

This clone has a handful of counts. The chain uses TRBV5-5 and TRBJ1-6, with unresolved D. This CDR3 has 14 amino acids. From germline, CDR1 is SGHKS and CDR2 YYEKEE (reference sequence). The V end lost 2 bases, the J end lost 14 bases, and 17 bases lay between the germline ends. CDR3 sequence reads: CASSLGPGSEALHF. In nucleotides, the CDR3 is TGTGCCAGCAGCTTAGGCCCGGGCTCAGAGGCCCTCCACTTT.

Concerning this clone itself: Other DNA sequences from this sample encode an identical CDR3 as well. The chain joins TRBV7-9 to TRBJ2-7, with D perhaps matching TRBD1 (5 bases). CDR3 size: 12 residues. Trimming removed 1 base from V and 5 bases from J, with 6 bases in between. CDR1 is SEHNR, CDR2 FQNEAQ, per germline (reference sequence). As DNA, the CDR3 is TGTGCCAGCAGCTTAGTAGGGGACGAGCAGTACTTC. Its protein is CASSLVGDEQYF.

Details on this clone: This same CDR3 is encoded by further DNA sequences in the sample. This chain uses TRBV7-9 with TRBJ2-7; 9 bases match TRBD1. The V gene's germline CDR1 is SEHNR and CDR2 FQNEAQ (reference sequence). This CDR3 has 13 residues. After removal of 5 bases from V and 4 bases from J, the junction contained 3 bases not matched to a gene. The CDR3, as DNA: TGTGCCAGCAGCCGACAGGGGGGTTACGAGCAGTACTTC. It yields the protein CASSRQGGYEQYF.

The chain is built from TRBV6-1 and TRBJ1-6; 7 bases are a match to TRBD1. Germline V gene sequence: CDR1 MNHNS, CDR2 SASEGT. V lost 1 base to trimming and J lost 6 bases; unmatched junction nucleotides: 6. The CDR3 spans 16 residues. CDR3 bases: TGTGCCAGCAGTGAAGGGGGAGGGGGCTTTAATTCACCCCTCCACTTT. Translated, it gives CASSEGGGGFNSPLHF.

This clone was observed a few times. This sequence joins TRBV19 and TRBJ1-5, with D perhaps TRBD1 (6 bases). This CDR3 contains 14 residues. Trimming left V 8 bases short and J 4 bases short, with 15 bases between. CDR1 LNHDA and CDR2 SQIVND come from the germline V gene (reference sequence). The CDR3 DNA follows: TGTGCCAGTTCGGTAGAGGACAGTAATCAGCCCCAGCATTTT. Amino acid sequence: CASSVEDSNQPQHF.

The V gene is TRBV10-3, the J gene TRBJ2-7; the D gene could be TRBD1 or TRBD2 (5 bases each). This CDR3 region has 15 residues. V shed 0 bases and J shed 2 bases, with 11 bases lying between them. The germline V gene encodes CDR1 ENHRY and CDR2 SYGVKD. Here the CDR3 DNA reads TGTGCCATCAGTGAGTCAGCCAGGGACGCCTACGAGCAGTACTTC. Amino acid sequence: CAISESARDAYEQYF.

This sequence joins TRBV5-1 and TRBJ2-2; maybe TRBD2 (5 bases). The length of the CDR3 is 14 residues. V lost 4 bases and J lost 6, with 13 bases in between. The germline V gene has CDR1 SGHRS and CDR2 YFSETQ. The CDR3 nucleotides read TGCGCCAGCAGCGGTGCTAGCTTGGCCGGGGAGCTGTTTTTT. Amino acid sequence: CASSGASLAGELFF.

This rearrangement joins TRBV28 to TRBJ1-4; the D gene is possibly TRBD1 (6 bases). V shed 6 bases and J shed 5 bases, with 13 bases lying between them. This CDR3 region has 14 residues. The V gene's germline CDR1 is MDHEN and CDR2 SYDVKM. The CDR3 nucleotides read TGTGCCAGCAGCCCGACAGGACCCAATGAAAAACTGTTTTTT. Translated, it gives CASSPTGPNEKLFF.

This chain joins TRBV30 and TRBJ1-6; no clear D gene. Trimming pared 0 bases from V and 6 bases from J, leaving 15 bases between. The CDR3 sequence is 16 residues long. The germline V gene encodes CDR1 GTSNPN and CDR2 SVGIG (reference sequence). CDR3 sequence: CAWSVPGREVNSPLHF. The CDR3 DNA is TGTGCCTGGAGTGTCCCGGGCCGCGAGGTTAATTCACCCCTCCACTTT.

The table lists this clone with a few counts. J is TRBJ1-2 and V is TRBV9; D is ambiguous. Germline CDR1 is SGDLS and CDR2 is YYNGEE. This CDR3 region has 12 residues. V lost 0 bases and J 5 bases, leaving 5 bases between the germline ends. CDR3 nucleotides: TGTGCCAGCAGCGTAGCCCAATATGGCTACACCTTC. This translates into CASSVAQYGYTF.

This clone showed up just once. The J gene is TRBJ1-5, the V gene TRBV29-1; TRBD1 matches at 7 bases. Germline assignment: CDR1 SQVTM and CDR2 ANQGSEA. V was clipped by 3 bases and J by 0 bases; unmatched bases: 2. The CDR3 runs 14 residues. The CDR3 nucleotides read TGCAGCGTTGACTCAGGGGGTAGCAATCAGCCCCAGCATTTT. Translating gives CSVDSGGSNQPQHF.

The V gene is TRBV29-1, the J gene TRBJ1-3; D perhaps matches TRBD1 (6 bases). From germline, CDR1 is SQVTM and CDR2 ANQGSEA. The CDR3 runs to 13 residues. The CDR3 here is CSPRGCSGNTIYF. The CDR3 DNA reads TGCAGTCCCAGGGGCTGCTCTGGAAACACCATATATTTT.

V is TRBV4-1 and J is TRBJ2-7, with a weak D call TRBD1 (7 bases). This CDR3 comprises 15 residues. The germline V gene has CDR1 MGHRA and CDR2 YSYEKL. Trimming left V 2 bases short and J 3 bases short, with 14 bases between. The CDR3 is CASSQPDREVYEQYF. Here the CDR3 DNA reads TGCGCCAGCAGCCAACCTGACAGGGAGGTCTACGAGCAGTACTTC.

The genes are TRBV5-8 and TRBJ2-7; weak D call: TRBD2 (6 bases). Germline CDR1 SGHTS, CDR2 YDEGEE. This CDR3 is built from 15 residues. Trimming stripped 7 bases from V and 0 bases from J, with 17 bases between. The CDR3 DNA is TGTGCCAGCTTGTCCCCCGGGACTCACTCCTACGAGCAGTACTTC. Translation: CASLSPGTHSYEQYF. The whole variable domain, remainder taken from reference TRBV5-8 and TRBJ2-7, is EAGVTQSPTHLIKTRGQQATLRCSPISGHTSVYWYQQALGLGLQFLLWYDEGEERNRGNFPPRFSGRQFPNYSSELNVNALELEDSALYLCASLSPGTHSYEQYFGPGTRLTVT.

The chain couples TRBV6-4 to TRBJ2-2; no clear D. Germline V gene lookup returns CDR1 MRHNA and CDR2 SNTAGT. V lost 3 bases to trimming and J lost 7 bases, with 6 bases between them. This CDR3 region has 12 residues. The chain's CDR3 is CASSEMGGELFF. In nucleotides, the CDR3 is TGTGCCAGCAGTGAAATGGGCGGGGAGCTGTTTTTT.

The count of this clone is one. This chain uses TRBV28 with TRBJ2-3; 8 bases map to TRBD1. V dropped 1 base and J dropped 0; count of bases not matched to a gene: 15. Germline lookup yields CDR1 MDHEN and CDR2 SYDVKM. The CDR3 is 20 residues long. CDR3 coding DNA: TGTGCCAGCAGTTTATACTCCCCAGGGGGCGATTGGGGTAGCACAGATACGCAGTATTTT. Amino acid sequence: CASSLYSPGGDWGSTDTQYF.

The chain is built from TRBV25-1 and TRBJ1-5, with 7 bases lining up with TRBD1. Germline loops: CDR1 MGHDK, CDR2 SYGVNS. This CDR3 contains 13 residues. Germline trimming cut 3 bases from V and 6 bases from J; bases unmatched to any gene: 2. CDR3 in amino acids: CASSETGFQPQHF. The CDR3 DNA follows: TGTGCCAGCAGTGAGACAGGGTTTCAGCCCCAGCATTTT.

The chain has TRBV6-5 and TRBJ2-5, with TRBD2 identical over 8 bases. Looked up from germline, CDR1 is MNHEY and CDR2 is SVGAGI. With V trimmed by 4 bases and J by 6 bases, 7 bases remained unmatched. This CDR3 has 14 amino acids. CDR3 nucleotide sequence: TGTGCCAGCAGTTCCCCGGGGGGGAAGCAGACCCAGTACTTC. Its protein product is CASSSPGGKQTQYF.

The chain couples TRBV18 to TRBJ1-2; weak D call: TRBD1 (5 bases). CDR1 KGHSH and CDR2 LQKENI come from the germline V gene. The germline V and J ends were trimmed by 6 bases and 4 bases, with 12 bases remaining between them. The CDR3 has 13 residues. The CDR3 coding sequence is TGTGCCAGCTCCTCTCGGGGGAGCTATGGCTACACCTTC. Translation gives CASSSRGSYGYTF.